The present T cell receptor beta chain was sequenced within a study of neoadjuvant anti-PD-1 for oral cavity cancer. Study as a whole: Patients without progression got a fourth dose around day 43.

Repertoires were generated with immunoSEQ multiplex PCR, while TCRdb's copy carries only in-frame clones and drops some. The sample records approximately 13,000 clones, about 61% being singletons. This CDR3 is 13 amino acids long. The germline V gene encodes CDR1 MNHNY and CDR2 SVGAGI (reference sequence). Trimming cost V 8 bases and J 1 base, with 11 bases left between them. The sequence derives from a person between 35 and 79 years old with oral cavity squamous cell carcinoma. The sample in question was PBMCs, obtained before nivolumab (anti-PD-1) treatment. The V gene is TRBV6-6, the J gene TRBJ1-1; maybe TRBD1 (6 bases). The CDR3 DNA sequence: TGTGCCAGCCTCCGGGACAAGAACACTGAAGCTTTCTTT. It is translated as CASLRDKNTEAFF.